The clone carrying this T cell receptor beta chain showed up just once. Its antigen is not known. These data belong to a study of cytomegalovirus exposure and HLA in healthy donors. Study observations and caveats: V- and J-gene trimming in TCR beta was tied to a missense DCLRE1C variant by an analysis performed later. The likely explanation for a cluster of highly shared sequence variants was sequencing artifact.

The CDR3 loop spans 13 amino acids. Trimming took 0 bases from V and 3 from J, leaving 7 bases between them. From germline, CDR1 is SGHRS and CDR2 YFSETQ. Amplification used 60 Vbeta primers and 13 Jbeta primers. Assay: immunoSEQ multiplex PCR; the TCRdb copy retains only in-frame clones and omits some. The repertoire consists of just under 95,000 clones, with 80% to 90% occurring once and the leading ten covering approximately 5.6%. Sequencing was performed on PBMCs. This chain joins TRBV5-1 and TRBJ2-7; D is ambiguous. The TCR originated in a woman between 18 and 29 years old in good health and CMV-seropositive. Written as DNA, the CDR3 is TGCGCCAGCAGCTTGGCCTCGGGCTACGAGCAGTACTTC. This translates into CASSLASGYEQYF.